This T cell receptor (beta chain) is from a study of T-cell memory formation after mild COVID-19 (dated by TCRdb to about 2021). In the study overall: TCR sequence clusters from the two donors were largely donor specific. Longitudinal TCRalpha and TCRbeta repertoire sequencing tracked T-cell clones expanding and contracting after mild COVID-19 in a couple of donors. Two young, previously healthy adult volunteers, one female and one male, were included in the cohort. Points the paper makes about the study in general: Contracting CD4+ clones turned up mainly in the CM and EM memory subsets, whereas EMRA was where CD8+ clones were enriched. Only two mild cases were covered by the study, and larger cohorts that include severe cases with pre-infection samples were considered necessary. Some responding clones were detected in pre-infection memory, which suggested that pre-existing cross-reactive memory T cells had joined the SARS-CoV-2 response. Clones contracting from day 15 to 85 had balanced CD4/CD8 phenotypes, while a second wave expanding from day 15 to 37 was biased towards CD4+. Whether the second-wave clones peaking on day 37 were SARS-CoV-2 specific was not confirmed.

Regarding this clonotype: The antigen this receptor binds is unknown. Base qualities were left out, and no much larger clone turns up one base away.

PBMCs were isolated by Ficoll-Paque density gradient centrifugation. The junction shows trimming of 3 bases on V and 2 bases on J, and the gene matches do not reach 5 bases of it. Measured from the cysteine to the phenylalanine, the CDR3 is 15 residues long. Here the CDR3 DNA is all that survives: 45 bases in frame from base 1. The germline V gene specifies SGHTA as CDR1 and FQGTGA as CDR2. The run used an Illumina NovaSeq 6000. Using 5'RACE with constant-segment primers, TCRalpha and TCRbeta cDNA libraries were constructed, with sample barcodes and unique molecular identifiers added in the process. RNA was extracted from every sample with Trizol reagent. Amplification of the libraries took two PCR steps, and the second step added a second sample barcode plus Illumina TruSeq adapters. The libraries were sequenced on an Illumina NovaSeq using 2 x 150 bp paired-end reads. The source study handled its data this way. Reads were demultiplexed and collapsed into UMI-guided consensus sequences with migec v1.2.7. Using mixcr v2.1.11, UMI consensuses were aligned to TRA and TRB V and J templates and then assembled into clonotypes. A clonotype was counted as expanded or contracted only if both edgeR and NoisET called the change significant, with noise models trained on biological replicates. edgeR calls used a false discovery rate-adjusted p below 0.01 and a log2 fold-change threshold of 1. As an exploratory analysis of dynamics, PCA with hierarchical clustering was applied to max-normalized trajectories of the 1000 most abundant clonotypes. Separately sequenced CD4+ and CD8+ repertoires were used to assign the CD4 or CD8 phenotype of responding clones. The raw public reads went through TCRdb reprocessing: fastp at Q25, MiXCR clone calling, in-frame beta chains kept. Rows matching on CDR3 protein sequence are summarized as one entry with the most common DNA and genes. These V and J calls originate from TCRdb's pipeline instead of the authors' own analysis. This sample has about 110,000 distinct CDR3 sequences in its table, and approximately 15% of those were observed once. 25% to 30% of the sample rests with the top ten.

The sequence derives from an adult woman who had mild COVID-19 (a few samples of this study predate the infection). The sample titles of this study are shuffled in the database, so cell type and time point are left out; the donor was told from shared clones. Rearrangement joined TRBV7-3 to TRBJ2-5; 8 middle bases align to TRBD1. The sample comprised PBMCs or a T cell subset sorted from them (not recorded which). CDR3 region: CASSFRGQAQETQYF. The nucleotide sequence is given as TGTGCCAGCAGCTTCAGGGGACAGGCACAAGAGACCCAGTACTTC.